Below are 10 T cell receptor beta chains sequenced from a single sample in a study of blood T cells in healthy people across ages (dated by TCRdb to the mid-2010s). Library preparation was by 5' RACE. The sequencer listed for this sample is Illumina HiSeq 2500. A second PCR of about 7 to 12 cycles was run with a J-beta primer mix and a sample-barcoded 5' primer. TCRdb passed the public sequencing reads through fastp at Q25 and MiXCR, retaining productive beta sequences. Every entry covers one CDR3 protein and lists the most common genes and DNA from its rows. Present in this sample are over a million distinct CDR3 sequences, less than 50% of which were seen just once. The top ten hold approximately 19% of the sample. Sequencing was carried out using blood. The origin of the receptors is a woman aged 55 to 70 in good health.

V gene TRBV6-1 combines with J gene TRBJ2-4; possibly TRBD1 for D (5 bases). V was trimmed by 7 bases and J by 0 bases, leaving 16 bases between them. The CDR3 contains 16 residues. In germline, CDR1 is MNHNS, CDR2 SASEGT. This CDR3 reads CASTNRQSLAKNIQYF. DNA for the CDR3: TGTGCCAGCACCAATAGACAGTCCCTAGCCAAAAACATTCAGTACTTC.

This clonotype was detected a few times. The V and J genes are TRBV27 and TRBJ2-5, with 14 positions matching TRBD2. Germline V lookup: CDR1 MNHEY, CDR2 SMNVEV (reference sequence). With V trimmed by 5 bases and J by 4 bases, 15 bases remained unmatched. The CDR3 length is 19 residues. The CDR3 protein is CASSPTFRTSGRLGETQYF. CDR3 nucleotides: TGTGCCAGCAGTCCAACTTTCAGGACTAGCGGGAGGCTGGGAGAGACCCAGTACTTC.

The J gene is TRBJ2-7, the V gene TRBV9, with 10 positions matching TRBD2. Germline CDR1 reads SGDLS; CDR2 reads YYNGEE. This CDR3 has 16 amino acids. The ends lost 0 bases at V and 7 bases at J; junction bases unmatched: 10. The CDR3 protein is CASSVGLAGAYNEQYF. CDR3 DNA: TGTGCCAGCAGCGTAGGGCTAGCGGGAGCCTACAATGAGCAGTACTTC.

The rearrangement joins TRBV20-1 to TRBJ1-6, with D maybe TRBD1 (5 bases). The CDR3 totals 14 residues. Trimming took off 6 bases at V and 3 bases at J, with 12 bases between the two ends. Germline CDR1 reads DFQATT; CDR2 reads SNEGSKA (reference sequence). The DNA of the CDR3 is TGCAGTGCAAAGCAGGGCCTCTATAATTCACCCCTCCACTTT. Translation: CSAKQGLYNSPLHF.

This clonotype appeared a few times. The chain employs TRBV12-3 or TRBV12-4 and TRBJ1-1; D gene ambiguous. This CDR3 region has 13 residues. Deletions cut 6 bases from V and 5 bases from J, with 13 bases between. The chain's CDR3 is CASSPGVGTEAFF. The CDR3 nucleotides are TGTGCCAGCAGCCCAGGAGTGGGGACTGAAGCTTTCTTT.

V is TRBV30 and J is TRBJ2-7; a possible D gene is TRBD1 (6 bases). Trimming removed 0 bases at V and 7 bases at J, with 13 bases between. The CDR3 totals 13 residues. Looked up from germline, CDR1 is GTSNPN and CDR2 is SVGIG (reference sequence). CDR3 nucleotides: TGTGCCTGGAGTGTACTGGGCACAGGGGAGCAGTACTTC. Encoded protein: CAWSVLGTGEQYF.

The chain links TRBV29-1 to TRBJ1-2; D call uncertain. Germline CDR1 and CDR2: SQVTM and ANQGSEA. There are 13 residues in the CDR3. V lost 4 bases to trimming and J lost 1 base, with 10 bases between them. The CDR3 loop is CSVGETNNYGYTF. CDR3 DNA sequence: TGCAGCGTTGGGGAGACAAATAACTATGGCTACACCTTC.

The chain links TRBV5-1 to TRBJ2-7; no reliable D call. Germline loops: CDR1 SGHRS, CDR2 YFSETQ. The length of the CDR3 is 15 residues. Trimming left V 0 bases short and J 2 bases short, with 12 bases between. CDR3 protein: CASSLVPTPAYEQYF. Written as DNA, the CDR3 is TGCGCCAGCAGCTTGGTTCCAACCCCGGCCTACGAGCAGTACTTC.

The CDR3 loop is CASSWGGSGTDTQYF. The CDR3 DNA sequence: TGCGCCAGCAGTTGGGGCGGGAGTGGTACAGATACGCAGTATTTT. The chain recombines TRBV10-2 with TRBJ2-3; TRBD2 aligns across 7 bases. The V gene's germline CDR1 is WSHSY and CDR2 SAAADI. CDR3 size: 15 residues. The trim removed 5 bases at V and 3 bases at J, leaving 8 bases unmatched.

The chain carries TRBV20-1 and TRBJ2-7; TRBD2 agrees at 8 bases. CDR3 size: 13 residues. Germline CDR1 and CDR2: DFQATT and SNEGSKA (reference sequence). The V segment lost 5 bases and the J segment 3 bases; nucleotides outside the gene matches: 6. CDR3 bases: TGCAGTGCTCTGAGCGGGGGCTTCTACGAGCAGTACTTC. Translated: CSALSGGFYEQYF.